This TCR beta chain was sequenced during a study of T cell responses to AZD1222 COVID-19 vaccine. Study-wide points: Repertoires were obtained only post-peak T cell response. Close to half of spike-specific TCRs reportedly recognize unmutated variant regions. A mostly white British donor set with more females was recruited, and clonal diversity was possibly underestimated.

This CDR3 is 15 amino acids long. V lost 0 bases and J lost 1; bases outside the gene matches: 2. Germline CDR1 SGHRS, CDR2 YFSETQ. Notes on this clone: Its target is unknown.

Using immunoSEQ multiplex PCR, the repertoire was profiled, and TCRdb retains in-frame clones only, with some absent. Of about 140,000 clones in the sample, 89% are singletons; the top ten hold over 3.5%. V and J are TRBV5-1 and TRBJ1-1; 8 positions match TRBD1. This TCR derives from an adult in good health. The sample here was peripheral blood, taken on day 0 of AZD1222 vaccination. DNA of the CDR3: TGCGCCAGCAGCTTGGTCCAGGGGGCGAACACTGAAGCTTTCTTT. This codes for CASSLVQGANTEAFF.